This T cell receptor beta chain was profiled in a study of molecular identifiers for immune sequencing clone quantification. TCRdb redid the calling of the PCR reads with MiXCR, one entry per CDR3 protein. The data contain a few hundred thousand distinct CDR3 sequences, over 20% of them singletons. With V trimmed by 7 bases and J by 4 bases, 1 base remained unmatched. This CDR3 has 11 amino acids. CDR1 MGHRA and CDR2 YSYEKL come from the germline V gene. The rearrangement joins TRBV4-1 to TRBJ2-7; 7 nucleotides line up with TRBD1. The sequencing input was naive CD8+ T cells from blood, with Jurkat cell RNA spiked in. Subset reported: FACS-sorted CD8+CD4-CCR7+CD45RA+ naive T cells. The origin of this receptor is a human donor in good health. Some libraries in this study had Jurkat cell RNA spiked in. In nucleotides, the CDR3 is TGCGCCAGCAAGGGACAGTACGAGCAGTACTTC. Translation gives CASKGQYEQYF.